This T cell receptor (beta chain) was retrieved from a study of blood T cell repertoires in COVID-19 (dated by TCRdb to 2018 to 2021). About the study as a whole: Samples covering the acute and convalescent phases of COVID-19 were provided by collaborators in the United States, Italy and Spain. The repertoires were released in a freely available public database meant as a resource for research on the immune response to SARS-CoV-2. The dataset comprised deeply sampled blood TCRbeta repertoires from subjects exposed to, actively infected with, or recovered from COVID-19. The samples were drawn from two sources: the first 160 participants of the ongoing ImmuneRACE study, and 1,254 subjects contributed by 6 global collaborators. Where HLA class I and class II types were available, the types were taken from metadata supplied by the sample provider, not from assay-based typing. The sample metadata nearly always contained a de-identified subject ID, COVID-19 status, age in years and sex. The material from the prospective study consisted of cDNA or gDNA derived from T cells, B-cell-depleted T cells, or PBMCs. Overall study outcomes, separate from this receptor: How much clinical and demographic metadata was included differed by source and by participant, and the metadata was provided uncurated.

Collaborating institutions collected whole blood in K2EDTA tubes following their own protocols. For TCRbeta analysis, collaborators shipped samples in one of three forms: frozen whole blood, isolated PBMCs, or DNA extracted from either of those sample types. A remark on this clone: There is no known antigen for this receptor. Within one base of it there is no much larger clone, and no base qualities were kept.

The immunoSEQ Assay, a bias-controlled multiplex PCR, was used to amplify TCRbeta CDR3 regions from genomic DNA. Concerning the study's data processing: The number of nucleated cells in each sample was estimated by amplification of reference gene primers within the assay. Sequence reads were collapsed and filtered to measure the absolute abundance of every unique TCRbeta CDR3 rearrangement. For each sample, productive Simpson clonality was calculated by taking the square root of Simpson's diversity index across productive rearrangements. Sourced from immuneACCESS, this table was stored by TCRdb with only in-frame sequences that have V and J called. A share of the clones is absent; for the studies checked, an unresolved V gene accounts for under half, and the remainder has no known explanation. The V and J calls and the clone size are those of that table, but D and trimming were determined from the DNA. The sample yields just over 35,000 clones; more than 80% were counted once. The biggest ten clones account for about 45% of the sample.

Compared with germline, V lacks 7 bases and J lacks 2 bases; bases without a gene match: 5. CDR1 is given as MNHEY and CDR2 as SVGAGI, both from the germline V gene. Counted from cysteine to phenylalanine, this CDR3 has 14 amino acids. Here the CDR3 DNA is all that survives: 42 bases in frame from base 1. The source of this sequence is a human donor in a cohort sampled during active or convalescent COVID-19. The donor label of this sample is uncertain. The rearranged chain carries TRBV6-5 and TRBJ1-3; 7 of the junction bases match TRBD1. Sequenced sample: peripheral blood. The DNA is TGTGCCAGCAAACTCACAGGGGCTGGAAACACCATATATTTT. This codes for CASKLTGAGNTIYF.